This T cell receptor (beta chain) is from a study of blood T cells in healthy people across ages. PCR was performed a second time for about 7 to 12 cycles using a sample-barcoded 5' primer and a J-beta primer mix. Each CDR3 protein gets one entry after TCRdb re-called the 5' RACE reads with MiXCR. The sample shows some 930,000 distinct CDR3 sequences, 25% to 30% of them seen only once. A note on this clonotype: Antigen specificity is unknown.

Trimming removed 5 bases at V and 7 bases at J, with 12 bases between. From germline, CDR1 is MNHEY and CDR2 SMNVEV (reference sequence). The CDR3 has 14 amino acids. Study-wide points: Per million T cells, TCR beta diversity dropped about linearly as age rose.

The sample also formed part of further work on T cells of mothers and their children. That paper states: The yield was over 9.5 million TCR beta CDR3 reads from each mother and roughly 3 million from each child. Biologically related mothers and children overlapped slightly more than unrelated pairs, a non-significant difference.

V gene TRBV27 combines with J gene TRBJ1-6; D may be TRBD1 (6 bases). Sequenced material: blood. This clonotype was obtained from a woman aged 40 to 50 in good health. The CDR3 nucleotides read TGTGCCAGCAGTATTCAGACAGGCAATTCACCCCTCCACTTT. Protein sequence: CASSIQTGNSPLHF.